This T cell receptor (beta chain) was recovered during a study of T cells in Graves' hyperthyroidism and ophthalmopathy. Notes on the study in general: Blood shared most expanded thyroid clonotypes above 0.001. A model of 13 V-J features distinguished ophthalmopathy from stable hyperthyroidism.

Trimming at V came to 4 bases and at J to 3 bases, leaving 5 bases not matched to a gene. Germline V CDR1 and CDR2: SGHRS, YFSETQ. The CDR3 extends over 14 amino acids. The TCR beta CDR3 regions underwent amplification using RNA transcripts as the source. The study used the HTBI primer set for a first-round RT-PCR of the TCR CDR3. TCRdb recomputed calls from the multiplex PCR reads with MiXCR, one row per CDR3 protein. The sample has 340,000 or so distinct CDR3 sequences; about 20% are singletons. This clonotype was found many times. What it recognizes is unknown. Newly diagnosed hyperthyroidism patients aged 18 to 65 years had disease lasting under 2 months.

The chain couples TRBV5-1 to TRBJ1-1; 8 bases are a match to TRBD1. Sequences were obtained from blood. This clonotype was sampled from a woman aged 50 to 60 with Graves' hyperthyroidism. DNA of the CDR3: TGCGCCAGCAGCCCAGGGGGCAGCGACACTGAAGCTTTCTTT. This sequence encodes CASSPGGSDTEAFF. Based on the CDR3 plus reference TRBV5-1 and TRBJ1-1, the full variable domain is KAGVTQTPRYLIKTRGQQVTLSCSPISGHRSVSWYQQTPGQGLQFLFEYFSETQRNKGNFPGRFSGRQFSNSRSEMNVSTLELGDSALYLCASSPGGSDTEAFFGQGTRLTVV.